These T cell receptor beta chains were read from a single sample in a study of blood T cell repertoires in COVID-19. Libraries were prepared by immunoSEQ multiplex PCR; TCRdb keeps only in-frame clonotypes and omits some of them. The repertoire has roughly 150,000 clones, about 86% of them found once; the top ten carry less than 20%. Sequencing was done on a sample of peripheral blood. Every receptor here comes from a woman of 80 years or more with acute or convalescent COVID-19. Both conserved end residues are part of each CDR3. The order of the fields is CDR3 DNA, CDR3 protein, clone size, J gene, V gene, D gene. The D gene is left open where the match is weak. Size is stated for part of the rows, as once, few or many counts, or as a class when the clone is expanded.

CDR3 DNA: TGTGCCAGCCATTTGGGCAGGCTACAAGAGACCCAGTACTTC
CDR3 protein: CASHLGRLQETQYF
clone size: few
J gene: TRBJ2-5
V gene: TRBV7-8
D gene: .

CDR3 DNA: TGTGCCAGCAGCCCTACCGGACAGCCCAAAGCTTTCTTT
CDR3 protein: CASSPTGQPKAFF
clone size: .
J gene: TRBJ1-1
V gene: TRBV11-3
D gene: .

CDR3 DNA: TGTGCCAGCCGGGACATGGGGGCGGTGGACGAGCAGTACTTC
CDR3 protein: CASRDMGAVDEQYF
clone size: .
J gene: TRBJ2-7
V gene: TRBV25-1
D gene: .

CDR3 DNA: TGCGCCAGCAGCCTAGGAGATACGCAGTATTTT
CDR3 protein: CASSLGDTQYF
clone size: .
J gene: TRBJ2-3
V gene: TRBV5-1
D gene: .

CDR3 DNA: TGTGCCAGCAGTTTGCCAGCGGGGGGCATAGCCTACGAGCAGTACTTC
CDR3 protein: CASSLPAGGIAYEQYF
clone size: once
J gene: TRBJ2-7
V gene: TRBV5-4
D gene: TRBD2

CDR3 DNA: TGTGCCAGTAACCCAACAGCGGGGGTGCACTACAATGAGCAGTTCTTC
CDR3 protein: CASNPTAGVHYNEQFF
clone size: .
J gene: TRBJ2-1
V gene: TRBV19
D gene: TRBD2

CDR3 DNA: TGTGCCAGCAGTGAACAAGGACAGATCGCCCACGAGCAGTACTTC
CDR3 protein: CASSEQGQIAHEQYF
clone size: .
J gene: TRBJ2-7
V gene: TRBV6-1
D gene: .

CDR3 DNA: TGTGCCACCAGTGCGGACAGGGAAGAGACCCAGTACTTC
CDR3 protein: CATSADREETQYF
clone size: .
J gene: TRBJ2-5
V gene: TRBV24-1
D gene: TRBD1

CDR3 DNA: TGCAGTGCTAGTAGGGGGGGGGAGCTGTTTTTT
CDR3 protein: CSASRGGELFF
clone size: .
J gene: TRBJ2-2
V gene: TRBV20-1
D gene: .

CDR3 DNA: TGTGCCGGATCAGGGGGAGGCTATGGCTACACCTTC
CDR3 protein: CAGSGGGYGYTF
clone size: .
J gene: TRBJ1-2
V gene: TRBV28
D gene: TRBD1

CDR3 DNA: TGTGCCAGCAGTTTCCTCTCCAACTATGGCTACACCTTC
CDR3 protein: CASSFLSNYGYTF
clone size: .
J gene: TRBJ1-2
V gene: TRBV12-3/TRBV12-4
D gene: .

CDR3 DNA: TGTGCCAGCAGCCAAGAAGGCAGGGCCACTGAAGCTTTCTTT
CDR3 protein: CASSQEGRATEAFF
clone size: once
J gene: TRBJ1-1
V gene: TRBV3-1/TRBV3-2
D gene: .

CDR3 DNA: TGTGCCAGCAGTTTAGCTGCCAATCAGCCCCAGCATTTT
CDR3 protein: CASSLAANQPQHF
clone size: once
J gene: TRBJ1-5
V gene: TRBV6-2/TRBV6-3
D gene: .

CDR3 DNA: TGTGCCAGCAGCCCCCTATGGACTGAAGCTTTCTTT
CDR3 protein: CASSPLWTEAFF
clone size: .
J gene: TRBJ1-1
V gene: TRBV6-2/TRBV6-3
D gene: .

CDR3 DNA: TGTGCCAGCAGCCGCGTAGCCAAAAACATTCAGTACTTC
CDR3 protein: CASSRVAKNIQYF
clone size: once
J gene: TRBJ2-4
V gene: TRBV7-2
D gene: .

CDR3 DNA: TGCAGCGACAAACGGGCAGGGAAAGAGACCCAGTACTTC
CDR3 protein: CSDKRAGKETQYF
clone size: .
J gene: TRBJ2-5
V gene: TRBV29-1
D gene: .

CDR3 DNA: TGTGCCAGTAGTTTGGGAGATTATAGCAATCAGCCCCAGCATTTT
CDR3 protein: CASSLGDYSNQPQHF
clone size: .
J gene: TRBJ1-5
V gene: TRBV19
D gene: .

CDR3 DNA: TGTGCCAGTAGTATCGGGTTCGGACAGGGGGCCAGCTTACGCAATCAGCCCCAGCATTTT
CDR3 protein: CASSIGFGQGASLRNQPQHF
clone size: .
J gene: TRBJ1-5
V gene: TRBV19
D gene: TRBD1

CDR3 DNA: TGTGCCAGTAGTGACAGCGTAGGAACAGATACGCAGTATTTT
CDR3 protein: CASSDSVGTDTQYF
clone size: .
J gene: TRBJ2-3
V gene: TRBV19
D gene: .

CDR3 DNA: TGTGCCAGCTCACCACGGGACACCGGTTCTTATAATTCACCCCTCCACTTT
CDR3 protein: CASSPRDTGSYNSPLHF
clone size: .
J gene: TRBJ1-6
V gene: TRBV18
D gene: .

CDR3 DNA: TGTGCCAGCAGTTACTTATTTCCGGACAGGGGGCTTGGCTACACCTTC
CDR3 protein: CASSYLFPDRGLGYTF
clone size: .
J gene: TRBJ1-2
V gene: TRBV6-5
D gene: TRBD1

CDR3 DNA: TGTGCCAGCAGCCTAGCGGGAGCCGGGGCAGGTGAGCAGTTCTTC
CDR3 protein: CASSLAGAGAGEQFF
clone size: once
J gene: TRBJ2-1
V gene: TRBV11-2
D gene: TRBD2

CDR3 DNA: TGTGCCAGCAGCCAAGATTGGGGGCGGGACAGGGGGCGAAGTAAGCAGTTCTTC
CDR3 protein: CASSQDWGRDRGRSKQFF
clone size: .
J gene: TRBJ2-1
V gene: TRBV3-1/TRBV3-2
D gene: TRBD1

CDR3 DNA: TGTGCCAGCAGCGAACTAGCGATGTACAATGAGCAGTTCTTC
CDR3 protein: CASSELAMYNEQFF
clone size: .
J gene: TRBJ2-1
V gene: TRBV14
D gene: TRBD2

CDR3 DNA: TGTGCCAGCAGCTTCGGACTAGACCAGCCCCAGCATTTT
CDR3 protein: CASSFGLDQPQHF
clone size: .
J gene: TRBJ1-5
V gene: TRBV6-5
D gene: .

CDR3 DNA: TGTGCCAGCAGTTTAAGCACGAACACAGATACGCAGTATTTT
CDR3 protein: CASSLSTNTDTQYF
clone size: .
J gene: TRBJ2-3
V gene: TRBV28
D gene: .

CDR3 DNA: TGTGCCAGCAGCTTGGGTGGAGGGCGTTTCTACGAGCAGTACTTC
CDR3 protein: CASSLGGGRFYEQYF
clone size: .
J gene: TRBJ2-7
V gene: TRBV5-4
D gene: .

CDR3 DNA: TGCAGTGCTAGTTACCCAGGGGTGGAGACCCAGTACTTC
CDR3 protein: CSASYPGVETQYF
clone size: once
J gene: TRBJ2-5
V gene: TRBV20-1
D gene: .

CDR3 DNA: TGTGCCAGCAGTGAGTTAGCGGGAGGTTCGAATGAGCAGTTCTTC
CDR3 protein: CASSELAGGSNEQFF
clone size: .
J gene: TRBJ2-1
V gene: TRBV6-1
D gene: TRBD2

CDR3 DNA: TGTGCCAGCAGACCAGGACAGGCCTACCAAGAGACCCAGTACTTC
CDR3 protein: CASRPGQAYQETQYF
clone size: .
J gene: TRBJ2-5
V gene: TRBV7-9
D gene: TRBD1

CDR3 DNA: TGCAGCGTTGGTGGCAGGGGCTACGAGCAGTACTTC
CDR3 protein: CSVGGRGYEQYF
clone size: few
J gene: TRBJ2-7
V gene: TRBV29-1
D gene: .

CDR3 DNA: TGTGCCAGCAGCCACCCCGAGACTACCCTCCTCGAGACCCAGTACTTC
CDR3 protein: CASSHPETTLLETQYF
clone size: .
J gene: TRBJ2-5
V gene: TRBV6-2/TRBV6-3
D gene: .

CDR3 DNA: TGTGCCAGCAGTCAGGTGATAGGTGAAAAACTGTTTTTT
CDR3 protein: CASSQVIGEKLFF
clone size: .
J gene: TRBJ1-4
V gene: TRBV27
D gene: .

CDR3 DNA: TGTGCCAGCAGCTTCGGGCGGCTCATAGGGAGGAACACCGGGGAGCTGTTTTTT
CDR3 protein: CASSFGRLIGRNTGELFF
clone size: .
J gene: TRBJ2-2
V gene: TRBV7-8
D gene: .

CDR3 DNA: TGTGCCAGCAGCGTCAGCGGGCCCAGGGGGGAGCAGTACTTC
CDR3 protein: CASSVSGPRGEQYF
clone size: .
J gene: TRBJ2-7
V gene: TRBV3-1/TRBV3-2
D gene: .

CDR3 DNA: TGTGCCAGCAGTGGAGGAAACCTTAGCAATCAGCCCCAGCATTTT
CDR3 protein: CASSGGNLSNQPQHF
clone size: .
J gene: TRBJ1-5
V gene: TRBV28
D gene: .

CDR3 DNA: TGTGCCAGCAGCTTAGGCCAGGGCAGGGCCTACGAGCAGTACTTC
CDR3 protein: CASSLGQGRAYEQYF
clone size: .
J gene: TRBJ2-7
V gene: TRBV7-2
D gene: .

CDR3 DNA: TGTGCCAGCAGCCCCCGACTAGCGGGAGCTACAGATACGCAGTATTTT
CDR3 protein: CASSPRLAGATDTQYF
clone size: .
J gene: TRBJ2-3
V gene: TRBV5-4
D gene: TRBD2

CDR3 DNA: TGTGCCAGCAGTCTTAGGAGAGCAAATTCACCCCTCCACTTT
CDR3 protein: CASSLRRANSPLHF
clone size: .
J gene: TRBJ1-6
V gene: TRBV27
D gene: .

CDR3 DNA: TGTGCCAGTAGTACGTTCGGGGGTTTTCCACATGGCTACACCTTC
CDR3 protein: CASSTFGGFPHGYTF
clone size: .
J gene: TRBJ1-2
V gene: TRBV19
D gene: .

CDR3 DNA: TGTGCCAGCAGACTCTCACTAGCGGGGGGATACGAGCAGTACTTC
CDR3 protein: CASRLSLAGGYEQYF
clone size: .
J gene: TRBJ2-7
V gene: TRBV2
D gene: TRBD2

CDR3 DNA: TGTGCCAGTAGAGCCGACAGGACTAGCACAGATACGCAGTATTTT
CDR3 protein: CASRADRTSTDTQYF
clone size: once
J gene: TRBJ2-3
V gene: TRBV19
D gene: .